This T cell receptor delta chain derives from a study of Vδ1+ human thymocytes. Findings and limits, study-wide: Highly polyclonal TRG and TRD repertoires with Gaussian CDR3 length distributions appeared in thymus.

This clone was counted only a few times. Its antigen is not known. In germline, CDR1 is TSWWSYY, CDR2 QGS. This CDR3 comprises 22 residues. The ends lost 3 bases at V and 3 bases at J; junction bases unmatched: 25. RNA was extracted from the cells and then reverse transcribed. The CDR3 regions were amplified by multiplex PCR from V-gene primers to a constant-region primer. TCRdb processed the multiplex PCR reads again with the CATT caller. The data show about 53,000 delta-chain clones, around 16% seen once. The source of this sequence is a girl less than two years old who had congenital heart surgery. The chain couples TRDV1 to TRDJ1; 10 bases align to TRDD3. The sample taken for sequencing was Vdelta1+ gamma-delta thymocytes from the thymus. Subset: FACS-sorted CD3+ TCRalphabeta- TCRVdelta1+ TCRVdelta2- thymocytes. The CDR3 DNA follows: TGTGCTCTTGGGGATCGTACTTTCCTACCCCACGTACTGGGGGATGGGGCCGATAAACTCATCTTT. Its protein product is CALGDRTFLPHVLGDGADKLIF.